This entry lists 10 T cell receptor beta chains sequenced from one sample in a study of CD8 T cells in Susac syndrome. With random hexamers, 0.5 to 1 ug RNA was reverse transcribed. Using its own MiXCR run on the immunoSEQ multiplex PCR reads, TCRdb lists one record per CDR3 protein. The sample gives some 300,000 distinct CDR3 sequences, 75% to 85% of which show up once; 0.2% to 0.25% is in the top ten. What was sequenced was CD8+ T cells from PBMCs. The receptors come from a human donor with multiple sclerosis.

J is TRBJ2-1 and V is TRBV9; 8 bases line up with TRBD2. The CDR3 is made up of 16 amino acids. CDR1 and CDR2 (germline): SGDLS, YYNGEE. V lost 0 bases, J lost 4 bases, and 6 bases stayed unmatched. CDR3 sequence (DNA): TGTGCCAGCAGCGTAGTGGCGGGAGGATCATACAATGAGCAGTTCTTC. Its protein product is CASSVVAGGSYNEQFF.

V is TRBV3-1 and J is TRBJ2-3; no reliable D call. This CDR3 is built from 17 residues. Per germline, CDR1 LGHDT and CDR2 YNNKEL (reference sequence). The ends were cut back, 1 base at V and 3 bases at J, with 17 bases in the middle. The CDR3 DNA sequence: TGTGCCAGCAGCCAAGCCGCTGATCCTGCTTGGACAGATACGCAGTATTTT. This codes for CASSQAADPAWTDTQYF.

This chain uses TRBV6-4 with TRBJ1-1; no clear D. Trimming pared 3 bases from V and 13 bases from J, leaving 21 bases between. This CDR3 is 14 amino acids long. Germline CDR1 reads MRHNA; CDR2 reads SNTAGT. The CDR3 spells CASSETGGGLFRFF. CDR3 bases: TGTGCCAGCAGTGAGACGGGCGGTGGACTGTTTCGTTTCTTT.

The genes are TRBV7-9 and TRBJ2-1, with D tentatively TRBD1 (5 bases). V dropped 6 bases and J dropped 8 bases, with 11 bases sitting between them. The CDR3 consists of 12 residues. Germline values: CDR1 SEHNR, CDR2 FQNEAQ (reference sequence). The CDR3 here is CASSQGVHEQFF. CDR3 in DNA: TGTGCCAGCAGTCAAGGGGTCCATGAGCAGTTCTTC.

This clonotype was seen a single time. This rearrangement joins TRBV7-6 to TRBJ2-7; the D call may be TRBD1 or TRBD2 (5 bases each). The germline CDR1 and CDR2 sequences are SGHVS and FNYEAQ. The germline V and J ends were trimmed by 5 bases and 6 bases, with 20 bases remaining between them. This CDR3 region has 15 residues. This CDR3 reads CASSLRDPSRAEQYF. For the CDR3, the DNA is TGTGCCAGCAGCCTCCGGGACCCTTCAAGGGCCGAGCAGTACTTC.

Written as DNA, the CDR3 is TGTGCCAGCAGCCAAGAGGCCTTCGCGTATGTGGACACTGAAGCTTTCTTT. Encoded protein: CASSQEAFAYVDTEAFF. This sequence joins TRBV3-1 and TRBJ1-1; D is unresolved. This CDR3 is 17 amino acids long. Germline V gene data show CDR1 as LGHDT and CDR2 as YNNKEL (reference sequence). V shed 0 bases and J shed 3 bases, with 17 bases lying between them.

Comments on this clonotype: The junction departs from the called germline gene at one end, perhaps through a read error. V gene TRBV18 combines with J gene TRBJ2-1, with TRBD2 matching over 11 bases. Per the germline V gene, CDR1 is KGHSH and CDR2 is LQKENI. This CDR3 contains 16 residues. The CDR3 nucleotides are TGTGCCAACTCACCTTTAGCGGGAGGGTCCTACAATGAGCAGTTCTTC. Translation gives CANSPLAGGSYNEQFF.

The chain has TRBV6-1 and TRBJ1-1, with D tentatively TRBD1 (5 bases). Germline V gene lookup returns CDR1 MNHNS and CDR2 SASEGT. Trimming took 8 bases from V and 3 from J, leaving 13 bases between them. This CDR3 is built from 13 residues. The CDR3 DNA reads as TGTGCCAGCTGTTGGGGGGTAGACACTGAAGCTTTCTTT. It specifies CASCWGVDTEAFF.

The genes are TRBV5-5 and TRBJ1-2; D call uncertain. The V gene's germline CDR1 is SGHKS and CDR2 YYEKEE (reference sequence). V was trimmed by 0 bases and J by 4 bases, leaving 13 bases between them. The CDR3 totals 15 residues. CDR3 protein: CASSLVWGGSYGYTF. In DNA form, the CDR3 reads TGTGCCAGCAGCTTGGTCTGGGGAGGATCCTATGGCTACACCTTC.

This clonotype was seen only a few times. The chain carries TRBV12-3 or TRBV12-4 and TRBJ1-2, with a possible D match to TRBD1 (5 bases). Trimming shortened V by 6 bases and J by 3 bases, and 5 bases separated the two germline ends. The CDR3 has 11 amino acids. Here the CDR3 reads CASRGDYGYTF. CDR3 in DNA: TGTGCCAGCAGGGGGGACTATGGCTACACCTTC.